A single TCR beta chain is shown here with its context. Its antigen is still unknown. This specimen comes from a study of lymphopenia after photon versus proton radiotherapy. The study's findings and limits: Post-nadir TCR diversity decline inversely tracked overall survival among those who died.

The CDR3 extends over 13 amino acids. V was cut by 5 bases and J by 2 bases, with 10 bases left in between. Germline CDR1 and CDR2: MNHEY and SMNVEV (reference sequence). Data came from immunoSEQ multiplex PCR; TCRdb stores just in-frame clones and leaves some out. The repertoire holds about 25,000 clones, with approximately 88% as singletons. The input for sequencing was peripheral blood, taken from a patient treated with photon-based radiotherapy. The rearrangement uses TRBV27 and TRBJ2-7; D possibly corresponds to TRBD2 (6 bases). This TCR was recovered from a man aged 50 or older with gastric cancer. The CDR3 is CASSGGKPYEQYF. CDR3 DNA sequence: TGTGCCAGCAGTGGCGGGAAGCCCTACGAGCAGTACTTC.